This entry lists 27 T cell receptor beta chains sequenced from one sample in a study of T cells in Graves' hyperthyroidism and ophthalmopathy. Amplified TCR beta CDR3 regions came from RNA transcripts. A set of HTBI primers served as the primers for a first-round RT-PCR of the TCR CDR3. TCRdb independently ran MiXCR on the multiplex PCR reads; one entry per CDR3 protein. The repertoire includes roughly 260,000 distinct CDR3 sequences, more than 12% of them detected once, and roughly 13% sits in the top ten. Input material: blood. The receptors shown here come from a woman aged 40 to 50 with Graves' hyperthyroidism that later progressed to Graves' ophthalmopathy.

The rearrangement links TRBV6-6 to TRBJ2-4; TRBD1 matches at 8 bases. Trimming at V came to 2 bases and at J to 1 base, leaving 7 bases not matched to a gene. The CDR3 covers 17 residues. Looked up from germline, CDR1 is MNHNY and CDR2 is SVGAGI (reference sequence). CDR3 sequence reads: CASSYVQGAVAKNIQYF. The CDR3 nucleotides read TGTGCCAGCAGTTACGTCCAGGGGGCGGTTGCCAAAAACATTCAGTACTTC.

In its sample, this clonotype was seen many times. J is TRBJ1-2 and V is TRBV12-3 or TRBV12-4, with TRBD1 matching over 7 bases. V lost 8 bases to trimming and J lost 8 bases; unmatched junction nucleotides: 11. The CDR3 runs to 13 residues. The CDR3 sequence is CASGVFDRAGYTF. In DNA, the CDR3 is TGTGCCAGCGGAGTGTTTGACAGGGCGGGCTACACCTTC.

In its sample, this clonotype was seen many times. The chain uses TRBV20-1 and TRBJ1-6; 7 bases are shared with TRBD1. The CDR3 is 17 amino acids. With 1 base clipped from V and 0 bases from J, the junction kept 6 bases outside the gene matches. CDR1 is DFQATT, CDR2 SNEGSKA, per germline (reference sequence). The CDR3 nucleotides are TGCAGTGCTAGAGCGGGGACAGCTAACTCCTATAATTCACCCCTCCACTTT. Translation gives CSARAGTANSYNSPLHF.

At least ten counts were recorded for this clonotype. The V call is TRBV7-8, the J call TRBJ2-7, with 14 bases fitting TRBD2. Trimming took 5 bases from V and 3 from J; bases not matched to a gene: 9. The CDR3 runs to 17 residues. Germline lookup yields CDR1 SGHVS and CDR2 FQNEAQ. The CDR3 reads CASSQEGGLAGVYEQYF. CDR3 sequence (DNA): TGTGCCAGCAGCCAAGAGGGGGGACTAGCGGGAGTCTACGAGCAGTACTTC.

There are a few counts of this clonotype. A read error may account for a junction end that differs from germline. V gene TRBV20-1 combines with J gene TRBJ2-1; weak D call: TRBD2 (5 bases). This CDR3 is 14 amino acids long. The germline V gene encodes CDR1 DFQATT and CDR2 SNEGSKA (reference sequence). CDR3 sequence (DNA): TGCAGTACTAGATCCTTGCGGTACAGCAATGAGCAGTTCTTC. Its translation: CSTRSLRYSNEQFF.

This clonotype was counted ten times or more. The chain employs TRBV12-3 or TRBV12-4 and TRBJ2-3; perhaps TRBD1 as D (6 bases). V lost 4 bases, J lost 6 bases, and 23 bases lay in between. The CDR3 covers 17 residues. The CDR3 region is CASSYSFFRGGRDTQYF. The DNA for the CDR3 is TGTGCCAGCAGTTACTCCTTTTTTAGAGGGGGACGTGATACGCAGTATTTT.

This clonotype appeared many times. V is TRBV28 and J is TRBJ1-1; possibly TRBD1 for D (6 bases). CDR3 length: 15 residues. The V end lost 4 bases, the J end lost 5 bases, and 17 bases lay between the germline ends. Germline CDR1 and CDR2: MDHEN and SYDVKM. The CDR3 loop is CASSSRGQKRTEAFF. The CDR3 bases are TGTGCCAGCAGTTCCCGGGGACAAAAGAGGACTGAAGCTTTCTTT.

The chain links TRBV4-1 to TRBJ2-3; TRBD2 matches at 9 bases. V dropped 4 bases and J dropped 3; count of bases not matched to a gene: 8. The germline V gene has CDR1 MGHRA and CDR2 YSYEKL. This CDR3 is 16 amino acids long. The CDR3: CASSPGTSLRTDTQYF. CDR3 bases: TGCGCCAGCAGCCCCGGGACTAGCTTGAGAACAGATACGCAGTATTTT.

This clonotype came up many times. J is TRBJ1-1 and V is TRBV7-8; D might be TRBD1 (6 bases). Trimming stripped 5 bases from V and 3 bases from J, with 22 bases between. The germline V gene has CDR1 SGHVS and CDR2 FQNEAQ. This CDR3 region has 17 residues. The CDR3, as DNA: TGTGCCAGCAGCAGACGACAGTTCTCGGGGGCCGACACTGAAGCTTTCTTT. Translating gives CASSRRQFSGADTEAFF.

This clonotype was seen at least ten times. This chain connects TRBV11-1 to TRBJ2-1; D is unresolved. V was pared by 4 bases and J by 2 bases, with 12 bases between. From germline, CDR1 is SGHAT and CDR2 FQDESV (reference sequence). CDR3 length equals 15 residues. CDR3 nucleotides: TGTGCCAGCAGCTATAGTAGTGGACCCTACAATGAGCAGTTCTTC. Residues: CASSYSSGPYNEQFF.

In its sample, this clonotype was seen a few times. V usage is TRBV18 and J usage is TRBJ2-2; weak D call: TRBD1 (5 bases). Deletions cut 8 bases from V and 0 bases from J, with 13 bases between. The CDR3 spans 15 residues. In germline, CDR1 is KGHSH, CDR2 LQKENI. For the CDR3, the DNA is TGTGCCAGCACCCCGCGACAGCCGAACACCGGGGAGCTGTTTTTT. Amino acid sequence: CASTPRQPNTGELFF.

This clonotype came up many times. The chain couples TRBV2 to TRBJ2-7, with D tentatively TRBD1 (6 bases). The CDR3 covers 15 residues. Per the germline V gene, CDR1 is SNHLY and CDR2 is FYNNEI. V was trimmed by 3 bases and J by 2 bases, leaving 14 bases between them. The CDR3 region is CASSDRWDITYEQYF. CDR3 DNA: TGTGCCAGCAGTGACAGGTGGGACATCACCTACGAGCAGTACTTC.

CDR3 nucleotide sequence: TGTGCCAGCGGTCGCGGACAGAACCTTGGGAACACTGAAGCTTTCTTT. This codes for CASGRGQNLGNTEAFF. The rearrangement joins TRBV6-2 or TRBV6-3 to TRBJ1-1; D is possibly TRBD1 (6 bases). Trimming took 8 bases from V and 1 from J, leaving 20 bases between them. CDR3 length: 16 amino acids. Germline V gene sequence: CDR1 MNHEY, CDR2 SVGEGT.

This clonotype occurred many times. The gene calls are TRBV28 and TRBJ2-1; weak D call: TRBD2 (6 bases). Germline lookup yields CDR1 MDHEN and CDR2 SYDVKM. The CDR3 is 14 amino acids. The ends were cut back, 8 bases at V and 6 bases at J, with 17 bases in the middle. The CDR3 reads CASLGTRQTNEQFF. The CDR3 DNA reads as TGTGCCAGCCTAGGGACTCGACAGACCAATGAGCAGTTCTTC.

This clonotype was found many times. The CDR3 DNA reads as TGTGCCAGCAGCCCCCAGGGGTTGGTAGCTTTCTTT. Its translation is CASSPQGLVAFF. The gene calls are TRBV28 and TRBJ1-1, with D maybe TRBD1 (6 bases). The germline gives CDR1 MDHEN, CDR2 SYDVKM. V was cut by 6 bases and J by 10 bases, with 15 bases left in between. This CDR3 comprises 12 residues.

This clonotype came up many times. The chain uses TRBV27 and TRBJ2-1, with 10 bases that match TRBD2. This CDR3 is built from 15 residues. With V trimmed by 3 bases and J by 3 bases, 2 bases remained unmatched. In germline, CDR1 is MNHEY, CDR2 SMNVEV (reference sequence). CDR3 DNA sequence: TGTGCCAGCAGTTTTAGCGGGAGGCGCTACAATGAGCAGTTCTTC. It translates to CASSFSGRRYNEQFF.

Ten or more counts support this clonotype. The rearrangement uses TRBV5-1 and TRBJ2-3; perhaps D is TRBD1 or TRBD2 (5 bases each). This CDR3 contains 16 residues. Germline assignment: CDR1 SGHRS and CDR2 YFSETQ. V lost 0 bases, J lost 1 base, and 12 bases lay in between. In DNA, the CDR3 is TGCGCCAGCAGCTTGGAAGGGGACCGACGCACAGATACGCAGTATTTT. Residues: CASSLEGDRRTDTQYF. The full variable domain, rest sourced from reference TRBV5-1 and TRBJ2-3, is KAGVTQTPRYLIKTRGQQVTLSCSPISGHRSVSWYQQTPGQGLQFLFEYFSETQRNKGNFPGRFSGRQFSNSRSEMNVSTLELGDSALYLCASSLEGDRRTDTQYFGPGTRLTVL.

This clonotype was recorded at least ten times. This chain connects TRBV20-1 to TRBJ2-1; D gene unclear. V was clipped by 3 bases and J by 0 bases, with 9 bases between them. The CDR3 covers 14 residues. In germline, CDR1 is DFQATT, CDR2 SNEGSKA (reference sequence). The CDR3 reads CSASLPYSYNEQFF. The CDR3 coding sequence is TGCAGTGCTAGCTTGCCATACTCCTACAATGAGCAGTTCTTC.

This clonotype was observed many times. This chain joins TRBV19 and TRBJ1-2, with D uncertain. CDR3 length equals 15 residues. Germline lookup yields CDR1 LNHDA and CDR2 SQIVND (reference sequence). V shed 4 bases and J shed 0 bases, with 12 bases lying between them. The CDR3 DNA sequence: TGTGCCAGTAGTACCTTGGACGGAACTAACTATGGCTACACCTTC. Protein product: CASSTLDGTNYGYTF.

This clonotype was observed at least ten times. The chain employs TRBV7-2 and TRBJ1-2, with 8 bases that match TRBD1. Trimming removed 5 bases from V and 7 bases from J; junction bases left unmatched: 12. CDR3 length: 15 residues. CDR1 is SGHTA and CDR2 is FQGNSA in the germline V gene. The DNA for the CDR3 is TGTGCCAGCAGCCCGGGGGACAGGATAAGTCGTGGCTACACCTTC. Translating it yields CASSPGDRISRGYTF. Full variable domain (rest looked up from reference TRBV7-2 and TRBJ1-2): GAGVSQSPSNKVTEKGKDVELRCDPISGHTALYWYRQSLGQGLEFLIYFQGNSAPDKSGLPSDRFSAERTGGSVSTLTIQRTQQEDSAVYLCASSPGDRISRGYTFGSGTRLTVV.

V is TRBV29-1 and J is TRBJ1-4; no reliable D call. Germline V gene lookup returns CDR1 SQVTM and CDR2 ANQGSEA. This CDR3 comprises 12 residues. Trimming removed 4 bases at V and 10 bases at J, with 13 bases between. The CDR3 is CSVAGTLGKLFF. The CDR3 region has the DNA TGCAGCGTTGCGGGCACCTTGGGAAAACTGTTTTTT.

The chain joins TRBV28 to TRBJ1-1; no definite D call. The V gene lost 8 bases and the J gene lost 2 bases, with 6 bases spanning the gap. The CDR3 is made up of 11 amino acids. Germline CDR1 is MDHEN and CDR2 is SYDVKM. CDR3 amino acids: CASEGNTEAFF. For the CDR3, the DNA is TGTGCCAGCGAGGGAAACACTGAAGCTTTCTTT.

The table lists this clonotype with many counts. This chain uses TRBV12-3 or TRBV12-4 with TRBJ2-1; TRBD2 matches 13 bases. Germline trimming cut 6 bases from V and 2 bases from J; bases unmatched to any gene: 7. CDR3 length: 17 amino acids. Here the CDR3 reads CASRGGLAGNPYNEQFF. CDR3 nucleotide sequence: TGTGCCAGCAGGGGGGGACTAGCGGGGAACCCCTACAATGAGCAGTTCTTC.

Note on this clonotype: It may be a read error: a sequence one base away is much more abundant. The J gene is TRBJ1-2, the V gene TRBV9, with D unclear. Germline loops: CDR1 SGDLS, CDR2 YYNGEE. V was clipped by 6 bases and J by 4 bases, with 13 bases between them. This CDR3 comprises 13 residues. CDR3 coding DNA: TGTGCCAGCAATGTCCCGGGGATCTATGGCTACACCTTC. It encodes CASNVPGIYGYTF.

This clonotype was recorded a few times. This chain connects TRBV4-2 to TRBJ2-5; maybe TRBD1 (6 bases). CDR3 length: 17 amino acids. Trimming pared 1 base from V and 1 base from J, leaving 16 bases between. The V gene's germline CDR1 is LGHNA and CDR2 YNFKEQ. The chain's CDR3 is CASSQVSGTPCQETQYF. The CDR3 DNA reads TGTGCCAGCAGCCAAGTTTCCGGGACACCTTGCCAAGAGACCCAGTACTTC.

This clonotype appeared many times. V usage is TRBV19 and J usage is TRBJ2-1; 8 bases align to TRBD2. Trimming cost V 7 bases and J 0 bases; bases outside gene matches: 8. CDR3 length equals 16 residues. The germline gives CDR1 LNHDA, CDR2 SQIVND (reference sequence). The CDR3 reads CASTLTGGSSYNEQFF. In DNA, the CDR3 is TGTGCCAGTACTCTAACGGGAGGGAGCTCCTACAATGAGCAGTTCTTC. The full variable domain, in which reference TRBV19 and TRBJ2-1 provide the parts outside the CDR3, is DGGITQSPKYLFRKEGQNVTLSCEQNLNHDAMYWYRQDPGQGLRLIYYSQIVNDFQKGDIAEGYSVSREKKESFPLTVTSAQKNPTAFYLCASTLTGGSSYNEQFFGPGTRLTVL.

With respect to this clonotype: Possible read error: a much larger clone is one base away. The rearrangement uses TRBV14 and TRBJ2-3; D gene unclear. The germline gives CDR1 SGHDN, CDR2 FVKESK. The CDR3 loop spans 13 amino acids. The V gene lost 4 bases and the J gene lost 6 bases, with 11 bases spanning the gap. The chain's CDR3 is CASSPQGFDTQYF. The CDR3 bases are TGTGCCAGCAGCCCTCAAGGATTCGATACGCAGTATTTT.